The 27 T cell receptor beta chains given below trace back to one sample, sequenced in a study of cytomegalovirus exposure and HLA in healthy donors. Primers included in the PCR were 60 Vbeta and 13 Jbeta primers. TCRdb keeps only in-frame clones here, not all; method: immunoSEQ multiplex PCR. The sample records about 160,000 clones, about 85% being singletons. The sequenced sample consisted of PBMCs. These receptors originate from a man between 18 and 29 years old in good health and CMV-seropositive.

V gene TRBV4-2 combines with J gene TRBJ2-2; D unclear. Trimming pared 3 bases from V and 2 bases from J, leaving 10 bases between. Germline V CDR1 and CDR2: LGHNA, YNFKEQ. The CDR3 is made up of 15 amino acids. CDR3 sequence reads: CASSQAGSNTGELFF. The CDR3 DNA sequence: TGTGCCAGCAGCCAGGCCGGGTCTAACACCGGGGAGCTGTTTTTT.

A single count supports this clone. V gene TRBV4-1 combines with J gene TRBJ2-1; maybe TRBD1 (5 bases). The length of the CDR3 is 16 residues. CDR1 MGHRA and CDR2 YSYEKL come from the germline V gene. V was trimmed by 1 base and J by 5 bases, leaving 15 bases between them. DNA for the CDR3: TGCGCCAGCAGCCAAGGGACATCGTCTCCTCACAATGAGCAGTTCTTC. This sequence encodes CASSQGTSSPHNEQFF.

The rearrangement joins TRBV6-5 to TRBJ1-2; D is undetermined. The CDR3 contains 14 residues. The V gene's germline CDR1 is MNHEY and CDR2 SVGAGI. With 5 bases removed from V and 0 bases from J, the gap between germline ends came to 10 bases. CDR3 in DNA: TGTGCCAGCAGTGAACAGATCCCTAACTATGGCTACACCTTC. Translating it yields CASSEQIPNYGYTF.

This clone appeared a single time. Sequence at one end of the junction differs from germline and may be a read error. The chain joins TRBV11-2 to TRBJ2-6; 10 bases agree with TRBD2. The CDR3 runs 15 residues. CDR1 is SGHAT, CDR2 FQNNGV, per germline. The CDR3 here is CASSLGLAGANGLTF. As DNA, the CDR3 is TGTGCCAGCAGCTTAGGCCTAGCGGGGGCCAACGGCCTGACTTTC.

The rearrangement joins TRBV11-2 to TRBJ2-1, with TRBD2 as a possible D gene (5 bases). Trimming took off 2 bases at V and 7 bases at J, with 18 bases between the two ends. This CDR3 is 16 amino acids long. Germline V gives CDR1 SGHAT, CDR2 FQNNGV. The CDR3 loop reads CASSLRRRLADNEQFF. The CDR3 DNA reads as TGTGCCAGCAGCTTAAGGAGGCGGCTAGCCGATAATGAGCAGTTCTTC.

J is TRBJ1-1 and V is TRBV5-1; 7 nucleotides match TRBD1. Germline V lookup: CDR1 SGHRS, CDR2 YFSETQ. V gave up 5 bases and J gave up 1 base; unmatched junction bases: 2. CDR3 length equals 13 residues. The CDR3 region has the DNA TGCGCCAGCAGGGGACAGCGGAACACTGAAGCTTTCTTT. Protein product: CASRGQRNTEAFF.

The rearrangement links TRBV7-3 to TRBJ2-5, with a possible D match to TRBD1 (6 bases). Trimming shortened V by 5 bases and J by 5 bases, and 12 bases separated the two germline ends. In germline, CDR1 is SGHTA, CDR2 FQGTGA. CDR3 length equals 13 residues. The CDR3 protein is CASSRSRGETQYF. CDR3 coding DNA: TGTGCCAGCAGCCGGTCAAGGGGGGAGACCCAGTACTTC.

The rearrangement uses TRBV18 and TRBJ1-3; D remains unclear. The CDR3 runs to 14 residues. V was shortened by 3 bases and J by 4 bases, with 10 bases between the two germline ends. Germline CDR1 reads KGHSH; CDR2 reads LQKENI. The CDR3 protein is CASSPSARGNTIYF. CDR3 bases: TGTGCCAGCTCACCGTCGGCGAGGGGAAACACCATATATTTT.

The chain employs TRBV5-1 and TRBJ1-2; D is ambiguous. The V gene's germline CDR1 is SGHRS and CDR2 YFSETQ. The CDR3 is 12 amino acids. V shed 2 bases and J shed 8 bases, with 10 bases lying between them. CDR3 loop: CASSLDFKGYTF. For the CDR3, the DNA is TGCGCCAGCAGCTTAGACTTCAAGGGCTACACCTTC. Supplemented by reference TRBV5-1 and TRBJ1-2, the full variable domain reads KAGVTQTPRYLIKTRGQQVTLSCSPISGHRSVSWYQQTPGQGLQFLFEYFSETQRNKGNFPGRFSGRQFSNSRSEMNVSTLELGDSALYLCASSLDFKGYTFGSGTRLTVV.

The chain carries TRBV4-1 and TRBJ1-1; D not certain. The V and J ends lost 4 bases and 3 bases respectively, with 12 bases between them. This CDR3 has 14 amino acids. CDR1 is MGHRA and CDR2 is YSYEKL in the germline V gene. The CDR3 here is CASSPRLRDTEAFF. In DNA form, the CDR3 reads TGCGCCAGCAGCCCCCGCTTACGGGACACTGAAGCTTTCTTT.

This clone is a singleton in its sample. This rearrangement joins TRBV4-1 to TRBJ2-3, with 9 bases matching TRBD2. The CDR3 is made up of 17 amino acids. The germline CDR1 and CDR2 sequences are MGHRA and YSYEKL. Trimming cost V 2 bases and J 2 bases; bases outside gene matches: 8. The CDR3 region is CASSQSGAGGYTDTQYF. CDR3 nucleotides: TGCGCCAGCAGCCAATCTGGAGCGGGGGGTTACACAGATACGCAGTATTTT.

V and J are TRBV13 and TRBJ1-1; D not resolved. With 5 bases removed from V and 0 bases from J, the gap between germline ends came to 13 bases. This CDR3 contains 15 residues. In germline, CDR1 is PRHDT, CDR2 FYEKMQ (reference sequence). Written as DNA, the CDR3 is TGTGCCAGCAGCCTCGGTGGAGGGCTGAACACTGAAGCTTTCTTT. It codes for CASSLGGGLNTEAFF.

The chain joins TRBV2 to TRBJ1-1; D ambiguous. V was clipped by 3 bases and J by 2 bases, with 7 bases between them. Germline CDR1 reads SNHLY; CDR2 reads FYNNEI. The CDR3 extends over 13 amino acids. CDR3 nucleotides: TGTGCCAGCAGTGACGCAGGTAACACTGAAGCTTTCTTT. Amino acid sequence: CASSDAGNTEAFF.

The V and J genes are TRBV6-1 and TRBJ1-4; 8 nucleotides agree with TRBD1. This CDR3 is built from 14 residues. The junction had 5 bases not matched to a gene; V was cut back by 6 bases and J by 5 bases. CDR1 is MNHNS and CDR2 is SASEGT in the germline V gene. The CDR3 loop is CASRTRTGNEKLFF. CDR3 nucleotides: TGTGCCAGCAGAACCAGGACAGGGAATGAAAAACTGTTTTTT.

The rearrangement joins TRBV7-3 to TRBJ2-5; 11 bases fit TRBD2. Germline CDR1 SGHTA, CDR2 FQGTGA. The CDR3 is 15 amino acids. The V segment lost 5 bases and the J segment 5 bases; nucleotides outside the gene matches: 7. The CDR3 reads CASSVIAGGLETQYF. DNA for the CDR3: TGTGCCAGCAGCGTAATAGCGGGGGGGCTTGAGACCCAGTACTTC.

The chain recombines TRBV19 with TRBJ1-1; 8 nucleotides agree with TRBD1. The CDR3 extends over 14 amino acids. The J segment lost 3 bases and the V segment lost 3 bases, leaving 3 bases of the junction unmatched. Per the germline V gene, CDR1 is LNHDA and CDR2 is SQIVND (reference sequence). The CDR3 bases are TGTGCCAGTAGTATCTCAGGGGGCTACACTGAAGCTTTCTTT. Its protein product is CASSISGGYTEAFF.

The genes are TRBV4-1 and TRBJ1-2; 11 positions match TRBD1. From germline, CDR1 is MGHRA and CDR2 YSYEKL. V lost 4 bases to trimming and J lost 5 bases; unmatched junction nucleotides: 6. The CDR3 runs 15 residues. The CDR3 DNA is TGCGCCAGCAGCCTCGGACAGGGGGCAGTTTATGGCTACACCTTC. Translating gives CASSLGQGAVYGYTF.

This rearrangement joins TRBV7-9 to TRBJ2-3; D might be TRBD1 (5 bases). The germline CDR1 and CDR2 sequences are SEHNR and FQNEAQ (reference sequence). Trimming pared 7 bases from V and 0 bases from J, leaving 17 bases between. The CDR3 covers 16 residues. The CDR3: CASIASRGTSTDTQYF. The CDR3 DNA is TGTGCCAGCATCGCCTCAAGGGGTACTAGCACAGATACGCAGTATTTT.

The chain joins TRBV6-5 to TRBJ2-7, with 9 bases identical to TRBD1. CDR1 MNHEY and CDR2 SVGAGI come from the germline V gene. Trimming removed 6 bases from V and 0 bases from J; junction bases left unmatched: 6. The CDR3 has 15 residues. The DNA of the CDR3 is TGTGCCAGCAGCTCTACAGGGGGCTACTCCTACGAGCAGTACTTC. Translating it yields CASSSTGGYSYEQYF.

V usage is TRBV4-3 and J usage is TRBJ1-4; no clear D. V was clipped by 4 bases and J by 8 bases, with 17 bases between them. Germline V gene data show CDR1 as LGHNA and CDR2 as YSLEER. The CDR3 extends over 15 amino acids. This CDR3 reads CASSPEPAAGEKLFF. The CDR3, as DNA: TGCGCCAGCAGCCCCGAACCCGCGGCTGGGGAAAAACTGTTTTTT.

This chain joins TRBV25-1 and TRBJ1-2, with 7 nucleotides matching TRBD1. J lost 7 bases, V lost 5 bases, and 7 bases had no gene match. The CDR3 is 13 amino acids. Germline CDR1 is MGHDK and CDR2 is SYGVNS. CDR3 residues: CASSRQGIGGYTF. Here the CDR3 DNA reads TGTGCCAGCAGTCGACAGGGAATAGGTGGCTACACCTTC.

This chain joins TRBV19 and TRBJ2-1; D is perhaps TRBD2 (6 bases). Germline V CDR1 and CDR2: LNHDA, SQIVND (reference sequence). This CDR3 comprises 15 residues. Trimming took 7 bases from V and 0 from J, leaving 13 bases between them. In DNA, the CDR3 is TGTGCCAGTATCGTGGACGGGGGCTCCTACAATGAGCAGTTCTTC. It codes for CASIVDGGSYNEQFF.

The chain carries TRBV9 and TRBJ2-1, with 7 bases that match TRBD2. CDR3 length: 14 amino acids. Per the germline V gene, CDR1 is SGDLS and CDR2 is YYNGEE. V lost 3 bases to trimming and J lost 9 bases; unmatched junction nucleotides: 9. Here the CDR3 DNA reads TGTGCCAGCAGCGGGGCGGGGGATGCCCGTGAGCAGTTCTTC. It is translated as CASSGAGDAREQFF.

J is TRBJ2-7 and V is TRBV30; TRBD1 might be the D (5 bases). The CDR3 is 11 amino acids. The V end lost 5 bases, the J end lost 7 bases, and 12 bases lay between the germline ends. Germline values: CDR1 GTSNPN, CDR2 SVGIG (reference sequence). Here the CDR3 reads CAWGRDGEQYF. The CDR3 nucleotides are TGTGCCTGGGGCAGGGATGGGGAGCAGTACTTC.

The rearrangement links TRBV19 to TRBJ2-7; TRBD1 is a possible D gene (6 bases). CDR3 length equals 14 residues. V was cut by 4 bases and J by 6 bases, with 16 bases left in between. Germline V gives CDR1 LNHDA, CDR2 SQIVND (reference sequence). CDR3: CASSKGGVSSEQYF. The CDR3 nucleotides read TGTGCCAGTAGTAAAGGGGGAGTCTCTAGCGAGCAGTACTTC.

The chain is built from TRBV7-9 and TRBJ2-3, with 7 nucleotides matching TRBD1. The V and J ends lost 5 bases and 2 bases, in that order; junction bases with no gene match: 13. Per germline, CDR1 SEHNR and CDR2 FQNEAQ (reference sequence). CDR3 length: 17 residues. Here the CDR3 reads CASSLRGTGVVTDTQYF. DNA for the CDR3: TGTGCCAGCAGCCTAAGGGGTACAGGGGTTGTCACAGATACGCAGTATTTT. Based on the CDR3 plus reference TRBV7-9 and TRBJ2-3, the full variable domain is DTGVSQNPRHKITKRGQNVTFRCDPISEHNRLYWYRQTLGQGPEFLTYFQNEAQLEKSRLLSDRFSAERPKGSFSTLEIQRTEQGDSAMYLCASSLRGTGVVTDTQYFGPGTRLTVL.

The chain uses TRBV9 and TRBJ2-7, with a weak D call TRBD2 (6 bases). V lost 3 bases and J lost 2, with 9 bases in between. CDR3 size: 13 residues. Germline V lookup: CDR1 SGDLS, CDR2 YYNGEE. The CDR3 region is CASSAGLTYEQYF. The CDR3 DNA is TGTGCCAGCAGCGCTGGACTAACCTACGAGCAGTACTTC.